This TCR beta chain was identified during a study of blood T cell repertoires in COVID-19. Study overall: The analysed material was cDNA or gDNA that came from T cells, B-cell-depleted T cells, or PBMCs.

Sequencing used immunoSEQ multiplex PCR; TCRdb keeps in-frame clones, though not all of them. The sample records 450,000 to 500,000 clones, more than 85% being singletons. This CDR3 is 13 amino acids long. Trimming removed 5 bases at V and 6 bases at J, with 8 bases between. Germline V gives CDR1 LGHNA, CDR2 YNFKEQ. This TCR was recovered from a woman aged 55-70 years who had recovered from COVID-19. V and J are TRBV4-2 and TRBJ1-6; D might be TRBD1 (5 bases). Sequencing was done on a sample of PBMCs or T cells enriched from blood (not recorded which). The CDR3 is CASSSGANSPLHF. The DNA for the CDR3 is TGTGCCAGCAGCTCTGGGGCTAATTCACCCCTCCACTTT.